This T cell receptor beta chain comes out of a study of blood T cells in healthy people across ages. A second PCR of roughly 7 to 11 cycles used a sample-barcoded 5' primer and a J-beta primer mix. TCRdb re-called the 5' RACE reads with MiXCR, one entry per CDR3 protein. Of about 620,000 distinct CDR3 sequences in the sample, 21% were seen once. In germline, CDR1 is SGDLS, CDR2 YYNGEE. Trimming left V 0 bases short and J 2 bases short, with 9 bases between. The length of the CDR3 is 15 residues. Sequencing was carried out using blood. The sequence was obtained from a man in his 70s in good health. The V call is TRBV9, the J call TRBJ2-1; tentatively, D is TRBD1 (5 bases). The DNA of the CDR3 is TGTGCCAGCAGCGTAGGATGGGGCACCTACAATGAGCAGTTCTTC. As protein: CASSVGWGTYNEQFF.